Listed here are 13 T cell receptor beta chains from one sample, sequenced in a study of CD8 T cells in Susac syndrome. Random hexamers were used to reverse transcribe an amount of roughly 0.45 to 1 ug RNA. One entry per CDR3 protein, called by TCRdb with MiXCR from the immunoSEQ multiplex PCR reads. The table lists 350,000 to 550,000 distinct CDR3 sequences, 75% to 90% of them singletons. The sample consisted of CD8+ T cells from PBMCs. These receptors originate from a human donor with multiple sclerosis.

This clonotype was seen once. The CDR3 coding sequence is TGTGCCAGCAGCCCACGACAGTCTAGCACAGATACGCAGTATTTT. It encodes CASSPRQSSTDTQYF. The V gene is TRBV7-8, the J gene TRBJ2-3; D is possibly TRBD1 (5 bases). Trimming cost V 5 bases and J 0 bases, with 12 bases left between them. Germline V CDR1 and CDR2: SGHVS, FQNEAQ. The CDR3 sequence is 15 residues long. The full variable domain, in which reference TRBV7-8 and TRBJ2-3 provide the parts outside the CDR3, is GAGVSQSPRYKVAKRGQDVALRCDPISGHVSLFWYQQALGQGPEFLTYFQNEAQLDKSGLPSDRFFAERPEGSVSTLKIQRTQQEDSAVYLCASSPRQSSTDTQYFGPGTRLTVL.

This chain links TRBV29-1 with TRBJ2-7; no reliable D call. The CDR3 consists of 13 residues. Trimming left V 4 bases short and J 6 bases short, with 16 bases between. From germline, CDR1 is SQVTM and CDR2 ANQGSEA. The CDR3 reads CSVGDFGWGEQYF. CDR3 in DNA: TGCAGCGTTGGGGATTTCGGGTGGGGCGAGCAGTACTTC.

V gene TRBV18 combines with J gene TRBJ2-1; TRBD1 matches 7 bases. The J segment lost 7 bases and the V segment lost 2 bases, leaving 23 bases of the junction unmatched. CDR3 length: 20 amino acids. CDR1 and CDR2 (germline): KGHSH, LQKENI. CDR3 DNA sequence: TGTGCCAGCTCACCATATTCTGTTGGGACAGAACCCTTAAACAATAATGAGCAGTTCTTC. The encoded protein is CASSPYSVGTEPLNNNEQFF.

This chain links TRBV4-1 with TRBJ2-7; a possible D gene is TRBD1 (6 bases). This CDR3 spans 14 amino acids. V was cut by 6 bases and J by 5 bases, with 17 bases left in between. Germline V gives CDR1 MGHRA, CDR2 YSYEKL. CDR3 bases: TGCGCCAGCAGTCTGTACAGGGAATCCCACGAGCAGTACTTC. This encodes CASSLYRESHEQYF.

This chain connects TRBV4-1 to TRBJ2-3; 10 positions match TRBD2. The germline CDR1 and CDR2 sequences are MGHRA and YSYEKL. V trimming: 4 bases; J trimming: 4 bases; junction bases outside the gene matches: 11. The CDR3 is 17 residues long. The CDR3 sequence is CASSPIGAGGISDTQYF. Written as DNA, the CDR3 is TGCGCCAGCAGCCCGATAGGAGCGGGAGGGATCTCAGATACGCAGTATTTT.

The CDR3 here is CAWSGVGVEQFF. DNA of the CDR3: TGTGCCTGGAGTGGAGTGGGAGTTGAGCAGTTCTTC. The chain employs TRBV30 and TRBJ2-1, with D perhaps matching TRBD2 (5 bases). This CDR3 comprises 12 residues. Trimming cost V 1 base and J 9 bases, with 10 bases left between them. CDR1 and CDR2 from the germline V gene are GTSNPN and SVGIG (reference sequence).

This chain joins TRBV6-2 or TRBV6-3 and TRBJ2-7; TRBD2 is a possible D gene (7 bases). The CDR3 totals 15 residues. Deletions cut 7 bases from V and 2 bases from J, with 18 bases between. Germline V lookup: CDR1 MNHEY, CDR2 SVGEGT. CDR3 protein: CASTSGLRGPYEQYF. In DNA form, the CDR3 reads TGTGCCAGCACCTCCGGGTTGCGGGGGCCCTACGAGCAGTACTTC.

The chain recombines TRBV13 with TRBJ2-7; D is undetermined. The V end was cut by 7 bases, the J end by 5 bases, with 18 bases between. The CDR3 runs 14 residues. Germline lookup yields CDR1 PRHDT and CDR2 FYEKMQ (reference sequence). The CDR3: CASNLRSAPHEQYF. CDR3 DNA: TGTGCCAGCAATTTGCGGTCGGCCCCCCACGAGCAGTACTTC.

The chain carries TRBV27 and TRBJ2-7; 7 bases map to TRBD1. V lost 7 bases and J lost 4; bases outside the gene matches: 7. The germline V gene has CDR1 MNHEY and CDR2 SMNVEV (reference sequence). The CDR3 extends over 13 amino acids. The CDR3 reads CASTPTGLYEQYF. The CDR3, as DNA: TGTGCCAGCACCCCGACAGGGTTGTACGAGCAGTACTTC.

The CDR3 is CASSEGPGGKQETQYF. As DNA, the CDR3 is TGTGCCAGCAGTGAAGGACCAGGGGGAAAACAAGAGACCCAGTACTTC. The chain links TRBV6-1 to TRBJ2-5; 7 nucleotides agree with TRBD1. Germline loops: CDR1 MNHNS, CDR2 SASEGT. This CDR3 has 16 residues. V gave up 1 base and J gave up 2 bases; unmatched junction bases: 7.

The chain combines TRBV20-1 with TRBJ2-7; D unclear. Germline V gene sequence: CDR1 DFQATT, CDR2 SNEGSKA (reference sequence). V lost 0 bases, J lost 0 bases, and 12 bases lay in between. The CDR3 is made up of 15 amino acids. The CDR3 region is CSARDGRLSSYEQYF. The CDR3 coding sequence is TGCAGTGCTAGAGATGGTAGGCTGAGCTCCTACGAGCAGTACTTC.

J is TRBJ2-1 and V is TRBV27; 7 bases agree with TRBD1. J was trimmed by 3 bases and V by 6 bases; bases with no gene match: 5. CDR1 and CDR2 from the germline V gene are MNHEY and SMNVEV (reference sequence). This CDR3 is built from 14 residues. The CDR3 protein is CASSSRDSYNEQFF. CDR3 in DNA: TGTGCCAGCAGCTCACGGGACAGCTACAATGAGCAGTTCTTC.

This rearrangement joins TRBV5-6 to TRBJ2-1; D gene uncertain. The V end was cut by 6 bases, the J end by 0 bases, with 13 bases between. Germline assignment: CDR1 SGHDT and CDR2 YYEEEE. The CDR3 length is 15 residues. This CDR3 is CASTEVQSSYNEQFF. The CDR3 DNA is TGTGCCAGCACCGAGGTTCAAAGCTCCTACAATGAGCAGTTCTTC. Full variable domain (rest looked up from reference TRBV5-6 and TRBJ2-1): DAGVTQSPTHLIKTRGQQVTLRCSPKSGHDTVSWYQQALGQGPQFIFQYYEEEERQRGNFPDRFSGHQFPNYSSELNVNALLLGDSALYLCASTEVQSSYNEQFFGPGTRLTVL.